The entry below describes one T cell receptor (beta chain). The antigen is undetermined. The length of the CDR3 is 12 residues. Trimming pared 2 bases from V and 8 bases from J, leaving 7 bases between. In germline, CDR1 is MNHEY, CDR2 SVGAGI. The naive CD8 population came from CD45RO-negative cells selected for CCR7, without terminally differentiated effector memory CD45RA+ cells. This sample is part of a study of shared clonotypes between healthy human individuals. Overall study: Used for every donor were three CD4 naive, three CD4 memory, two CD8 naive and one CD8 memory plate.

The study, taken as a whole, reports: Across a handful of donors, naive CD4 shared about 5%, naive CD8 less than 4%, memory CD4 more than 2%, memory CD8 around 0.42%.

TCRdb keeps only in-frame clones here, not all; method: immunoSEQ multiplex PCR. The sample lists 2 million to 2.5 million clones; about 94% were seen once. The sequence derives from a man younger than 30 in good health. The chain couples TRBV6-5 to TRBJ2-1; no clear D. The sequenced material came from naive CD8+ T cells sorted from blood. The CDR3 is CASSYDRHEQFF. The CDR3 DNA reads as TGTGCCAGCAGTTACGATCGCCATGAGCAGTTCTTC.